The rows below give T cell receptor beta chains drawn from one sample of a study of CD8+CD57+ T cells in acquired aplastic anemia. TCRdb passed the reads through MiXCR, listing each CDR3 protein once. The sample records 450,000 to 550,000 distinct CDR3 sequences, 25% to 40% being singletons. Sequencing used sorted CD4+, CD8+, or CD8+CD57+ T cells (not recorded which) from PBMCs. The receptor source for this set is a human donor with aplastic anemia. The CDR3 runs from the conserved cysteine through the conserved F or W. Each record gives: J gene, V gene, clone size, D gene, CDR3 DNA, CDR3 protein. A D gene is named only where the DNA matches it firmly. Only part of the rows carry a size: once, few, many, or a class if the clone is expanded.

J gene: TRBJ1-1
V gene: TRBV10-3
clone size: .
D gene: .
CDR3 DNA: TGTGCCATCGTTCGAGGGACTGAAGCTTTCTTT
CDR3 protein: CAIVRGTEAFF

J gene: TRBJ2-1
V gene: TRBV2
clone size: .
D gene: TRBD1
CDR3 DNA: TGTACCAGCAGATTGACGGGACAGGGAGATGAGCAGTTCTTC
CDR3 protein: CTSRLTGQGDEQFF

J gene: TRBJ1-5
V gene: TRBV10-2
clone size: few
D gene: .
CDR3 DNA: TGCGCCAGCAGTGGAGGGGTTGGGGGTCAGCCCCAGCATTTT
CDR3 protein: CASSGGVGGQPQHF

J gene: TRBJ1-6
V gene: TRBV19
clone size: many
D gene: .
CDR3 DNA: TGTGCCAGTAGTTGGAGGGGGAGTAATTCACCCCTCCACTTT
CDR3 protein: CASSWRGSNSPLHF

J gene: TRBJ2-5
V gene: TRBV29-1
clone size: many
D gene: TRBD2
CDR3 DNA: TGCAGCTTACTAGCGGACCAAGAGACCCAGTACTTC
CDR3 protein: CSLLADQETQYF

J gene: TRBJ1-1
V gene: TRBV2
clone size: few
D gene: .
CDR3 DNA: TGTGCCAGCAGTGAATTTGAAGGGGTGGACACTGAAGCTTTCTTT
CDR3 protein: CASSEFEGVDTEAFF

J gene: TRBJ1-5
V gene: TRBV24-1
clone size: few
D gene: .
CDR3 DNA: TGTGCCACCAGTGACCGCCTCGCGGGACAGCCCCAGCATTTT
CDR3 protein: CATSDRLAGQPQHF

J gene: TRBJ1-1
V gene: TRBV7-9
clone size: .
D gene: TRBD1
CDR3 DNA: TGTGCCAGCAGCCACTCATCGCTCCCGGGACAGTTGAACACTGAAGCTTTCTTT
CDR3 protein: CASSHSSLPGQLNTEAFF

J gene: TRBJ2-1
V gene: TRBV11-2
clone size: few
D gene: .
CDR3 DNA: TGTGCCAGCAGCTTAATTCGGGCAGGGAGTAGTGAGCAGTTCTTC
CDR3 protein: CASSLIRAGSSEQFF

J gene: TRBJ1-1
V gene: TRBV7-9
clone size: .
D gene: .
CDR3 DNA: TGTGCCAGCAGCATCACCGGGACTGAAGCTTTCTTT
CDR3 protein: CASSITGTEAFF

J gene: TRBJ2-3
V gene: TRBV9
clone size: .
D gene: .
CDR3 DNA: TGTGCCAGCAGCCAAGATGTCTCGGGGACAGATACGCAGTATTTT
CDR3 protein: CASSQDVSGTDTQYF

J gene: TRBJ1-1
V gene: TRBV24-1
clone size: many
D gene: .
CDR3 DNA: TGTGCCACCAGTTTAACGACAGGTGAAGCTTTCTTT
CDR3 protein: CATSLTTGEAFF

J gene: TRBJ1-2
V gene: TRBV5-4
clone size: .
D gene: .
CDR3 DNA: TGTGCCAGCAGCTTGGACGGGGTTGGAGGCTACACCTTC
CDR3 protein: CASSLDGVGGYTF

J gene: TRBJ2-7
V gene: TRBV6-5
clone size: many
D gene: .
CDR3 DNA: TGTGCCAGCAGTATGTACTACGAGCAGTACTTC
CDR3 protein: CASSMYYEQYF

J gene: TRBJ2-7
V gene: TRBV7-2
clone size: .
D gene: .
CDR3 DNA: TGTGCCAGCAGCTCCCAAGGGGCCTACGAGCAGTACTTC
CDR3 protein: CASSSQGAYEQYF

J gene: TRBJ1-3
V gene: TRBV19
clone size: many
D gene: .
CDR3 DNA: TGTGCCAGTAGTAGTCCGGACAGCCCGTTTCCCACCATATATTTT
CDR3 protein: CASSSPDSPFPTIYF

J gene: TRBJ2-7
V gene: TRBV10-3
clone size: many
D gene: TRBD1
CDR3 DNA: TGTGCCATCAGGGGAGGAGGGACAGGGGACCCTACGAGCCCGGGGCTCAAGTACTTC
CDR3 protein: CAIRGGGTGDPTSPGLKYF

J gene: TRBJ2-1
V gene: TRBV11-2
clone size: .
D gene: TRBD2
CDR3 DNA: TGTGCCAGCAGCACCTCCGGACTAGCGGGGGAGCAGTTCTTC
CDR3 protein: CASSTSGLAGEQFF

J gene: TRBJ1-5
V gene: TRBV2
clone size: many
D gene: .
CDR3 DNA: TGTGCCAGCAGTGTCGTCGAAGGTTTAAACAATCAGCCCCAGCATTTT
CDR3 protein: CASSVVEGLNNQPQHF

J gene: TRBJ1-1
V gene: TRBV25-1
clone size: .
D gene: TRBD1
CDR3 DNA: TGTGCCAGCACCCAAACAGGGACAGGTTCGGGCACTGAAGCTTTCTTT
CDR3 protein: CASTQTGTGSGTEAFF

J gene: TRBJ1-2
V gene: TRBV19
clone size: many
D gene: .
CDR3 DNA: TGTGCCAGTACCCATGGGACCGGGGACTATGGCTACACCTTC
CDR3 protein: CASTHGTGDYGYTF

J gene: TRBJ2-7
V gene: TRBV7-8
clone size: many
D gene: .
CDR3 DNA: TGTGCCAGCAGCTTAACCCGCCTTGGTGCCTACGAGCAGTACTTC
CDR3 protein: CASSLTRLGAYEQYF